These 13 T cell receptor beta chains came from one sample sequenced in a study of blood T cell repertoires in COVID-19. The table came from immunoSEQ multiplex PCR; TCRdb's copy has only in-frame clones and leaves some out. The sample has fewer than 350,000 clones, roughly 90% seen once; the top ten hold 9.5%. Sequencing input: PBMCs or T cells enriched from blood (not recorded which). Every receptor here comes from a woman aged 40 to 50 who had recovered from COVID-19.

V is TRBV6-5 and J is TRBJ1-6, with 7 nucleotides matching TRBD1. Unmatched junction bases numbered 10, after V lost 6 bases and J lost 14 bases. Germline V gives CDR1 MNHEY, CDR2 SVGAGI. The CDR3 covers 13 residues. This CDR3 reads CASSGQVRASLHF. The CDR3 bases are TGTGCCAGCAGCGGACAGGTTAGGGCGTCCCTCCACTTT.

V and J are TRBV11-3 and TRBJ2-5; 7 bases line up with TRBD2. Germline CDR1 and CDR2: SGHNT and YENEEA. The CDR3 runs to 15 residues. V was clipped by 1 base and J by 5 bases; unmatched bases: 7. The chain's CDR3 is CASSLAPWGGETQYF. In DNA, the CDR3 is TGTGCCAGCAGCTTAGCCCCCTGGGGGGGGGAGACCCAGTACTTC.

V is TRBV28 and J is TRBJ1-1; D is unresolved. Germline lookup yields CDR1 MDHEN and CDR2 SYDVKM. V lost 2 bases to trimming and J lost 3 bases, with 10 bases between them. This CDR3 contains 14 residues. CDR3 DNA sequence: TGTGCCAGCAGTTTAGAAGGGAGGTACACTGAAGCTTTCTTT. It yields the protein CASSLEGRYTEAFF.

The chain has TRBV2 and TRBJ2-7, with TRBD2 matching over 7 bases. Germline CDR1 and CDR2: SNHLY and FYNNEI. The CDR3 is made up of 12 amino acids. Unmatched junction bases numbered 6, after V lost 11 bases and J lost 2 bases. The CDR3 here is CAGTGLTYEQYF. The CDR3 region has the DNA TGTGCCGGAACGGGACTAACCTACGAGCAGTACTTC.

V and J are TRBV7-9 and TRBJ2-1, with 7 bases lining up with TRBD1. J gave up 9 bases and V 6 bases, and 11 bases lay outside the gene matches. This CDR3 comprises 14 residues. Germline lookup yields CDR1 SEHNR and CDR2 FQNEAQ (reference sequence). The chain's CDR3 is CASSPRPQGFEQFF. Written as DNA, the CDR3 is TGTGCCAGCAGTCCCCGTCCACAGGGGTTTGAGCAGTTCTTC.

This chain uses TRBV7-2 with TRBJ2-5; D might be TRBD2 (5 bases). Trimming left V 5 bases short and J 9 bases short, with 16 bases between. The CDR3 consists of 13 residues. Per germline, CDR1 SGHTA and CDR2 FQGNSA. CDR3 residues: CASSRDYHGAQYF. The CDR3, as DNA: TGTGCCAGCAGCCGCGACTACCACGGGGCCCAGTACTTC. The complete variable domain, with remaining parts taken from reference TRBV7-2 and TRBJ2-5, reads GAGVSQSPSNKVTEKGKDVELRCDPISGHTALYWYRQSLGQGLEFLIYFQGNSAPDKSGLPSDRFSAERTGGSVSTLTIQRTQQEDSAVYLCASSRDYHGAQYFGPGTRLLVL.

The chain carries TRBV21-1 and TRBJ2-7; the table gives TRBD2 as D, unverified against the DNA. TRBV21-1 is an annotated pseudogene. There are 16 residues in the CDR3. DNA of the CDR3: TGTGCCAGCAGCAAAGAGAAGTGGGGGGGCTTCTACGAGCAGTACTTC. It translates to CASSKEKWGGFYEQYF.

J is TRBJ2-2 and V is TRBV5-1; D is perhaps TRBD1 (6 bases). Trimming removed 2 bases at V and 4 bases at J, with 9 bases between. CDR1 SGHRS and CDR2 YFSETQ come from the germline V gene. This CDR3 has 14 amino acids. CDR3 residues: CASSLGQSTGELFF. CDR3 coding DNA: TGCGCCAGCAGCTTAGGACAGAGCACCGGGGAGCTGTTTTTT.

This chain connects TRBV19 to TRBJ2-7, with TRBD1 identical over 10 bases. The CDR3 runs 16 residues. J was trimmed by 0 bases and V by 4 bases; bases with no gene match: 6. Per the germline V gene, CDR1 is LNHDA and CDR2 is SQIVND (reference sequence). The CDR3 DNA reads TGTGCCAGTAGTAGAAGACAGGGGGCAAGCTCCTACGAGCAGTACTTC. This sequence encodes CASSRRQGASSYEQYF.

As concerns this clone: Other DNA sequences within the sample encode an identical CDR3. The chain recombines TRBV19 with TRBJ1-1; D not resolved. The CDR3 is made up of 13 amino acids. Germline CDR1 LNHDA, CDR2 SQIVND (reference sequence). Trimming shortened V by 3 bases and J by 1 base, and 6 bases separated the two germline ends. The CDR3 protein is CASSIGRNTEAFF. The CDR3 region has the DNA TGTGCCAGTAGTATTGGGAGGAACACTGAAGCTTTCTTT. Variable domain in full (rest from reference TRBV19 and TRBJ1-1): DGGITQSPKYLFRKEGQNVTLSCEQNLNHDAMYWYRQDPGQGLRLIYYSQIVNDFQKGDIAEGYSVSREKKESFPLTVTSAQKNPTAFYLCASSIGRNTEAFFGQGTRLTVV.

The chain employs TRBV19 and TRBJ1-5; 7 bases line up with TRBD1. Germline V CDR1 and CDR2: LNHDA, SQIVND (reference sequence). V dropped 7 bases and J dropped 0; count of bases not matched to a gene: 9. The CDR3 is 16 residues long. The DNA for the CDR3 is TGTGCCAGTAAGGGTACGTCAGGGGGTAGCAATCAGCCCCAGCATTTT. Its protein product is CASKGTSGGSNQPQHF.

The chain recombines TRBV27 with TRBJ1-1; D might be TRBD1 (5 bases). The ends were cut back, 4 bases at V and 0 bases at J, with 12 bases in the middle. Germline V CDR1 and CDR2: MNHEY, SMNVEV (reference sequence). The CDR3 is 15 amino acids. CDR3 in DNA: TGTGCCAGCAGTTCGCCCAGGGCTATGAACACTGAAGCTTTCTTT. Its translation: CASSSPRAMNTEAFF.

With regard to this clone: Other DNA sequences of this sample code for an identical CDR3. This chain joins TRBV28 and TRBJ2-7, with a weak D call TRBD2 (6 bases). The V gene lost 2 bases and the J gene lost 1 base, with 9 bases spanning the gap. The CDR3 spans 14 residues. Germline CDR1 MDHEN, CDR2 SYDVKM. CDR3 residues: CASSLLARSYEQYF. DNA of the CDR3: TGTGCCAGCAGTTTACTAGCGAGATCCTACGAGCAGTACTTC.